This T cell receptor (beta chain) was sequenced in a study of human T cells and chemical hapten exposure. Study-wide background: Upper back patch tests used 0.01% DPC, scored after 6 days.

Trimming stripped 7 bases from V and 0 bases from J, with 19 bases between. The CDR3 contains 17 residues. The germline CDR1 and CDR2 sequences are SGHTA and FQGNSA. As for time point: pre-sensitization, week 0. Documented treatment: therapeutic diphenylcyclopropenone sensitization with weekly scalp DPC. Researchers sampled blood before each patch test went on. In TCRdb, the RACE reads were re-called with MiXCR into one record per CDR3 protein. The repertoire has about 300,000 distinct CDR3 sequences, 5% to 6.5% of them found once; the top ten carry around 8.6%. This clonotype was seen a few times. The chain is built from TRBV7-2 and TRBJ2-1; tentative D call: TRBD1 (6 bases). Sample: whole blood, taken in connection with sensitization to the hapten diphenylcyclopropenone (DPC). The clonotype originates from a woman younger than 30 with alopecia areata. Some clones in this sample may be carry-over from other donors' samples. The CDR3 spells CASTPSGAASSYNEQFF. DNA for the CDR3: TGTGCCAGCACCCCATCAGGGGCCGCCAGCTCCTACAATGAGCAGTTCTTC.